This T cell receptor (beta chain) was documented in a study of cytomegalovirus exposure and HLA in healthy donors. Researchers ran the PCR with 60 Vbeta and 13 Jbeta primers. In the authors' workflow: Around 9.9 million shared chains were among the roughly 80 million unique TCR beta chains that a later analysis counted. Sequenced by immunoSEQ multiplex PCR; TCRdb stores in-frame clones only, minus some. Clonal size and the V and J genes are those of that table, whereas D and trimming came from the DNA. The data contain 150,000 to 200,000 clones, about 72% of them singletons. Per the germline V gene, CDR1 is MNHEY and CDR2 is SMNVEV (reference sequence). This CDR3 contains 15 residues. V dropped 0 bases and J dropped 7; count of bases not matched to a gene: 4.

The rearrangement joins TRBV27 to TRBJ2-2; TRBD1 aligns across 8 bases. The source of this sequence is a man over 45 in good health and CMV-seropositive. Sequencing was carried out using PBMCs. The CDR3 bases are TGTGCCAGCAGTTTATCTGGGACAGGCGGCGGGGAGCTGTTTTTT. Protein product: CASSLSGTGGGELFF.